This T cell receptor (beta chain) came from a study of T cell repertoires in cytomegalovirus infection. Study summary: Public TCR beta signatures marked donors with CMV infection and the matching HLA.

TCRdb fed the reads into MiXCR, producing one record per CDR3 protein. There are under 350,000 distinct CDR3 sequences in the sample; 9.5% occur only once, and 4.3% lies in the top ten. The sample holds many counts of this clonotype. What it binds is unknown. Study-level findings and limits: Summed public TCR beta family frequency identified CMV carriers bearing the relevant HLA. CMV-specific TCR beta clonotypes restricted by HLA-C were the ones dominating the ex vivo response.

This receptor was obtained from a human donor in good health (CMV status not recorded). Some clones in this sample may be carry-over from other donors' samples. The sample was PBMCs.

In DNA form, the CDR3 reads TGTGCCACCACGATGGCGGGGGGTGGCCAGTTCTTC. It specifies CATTMAGGGQFF. V gene TRBV2 combines with J gene TRBJ2-1; 8 bases are a match to TRBD2. The V and J ends lost 10 bases and 13 bases, in that order; junction bases with no gene match: 12. This CDR3 is built from 12 residues. Germline V lookup: CDR1 SNHLY, CDR2 FYNNEI.